This TCR beta chain was found in a study of Graves' ophthalmopathy and Graves' hyperthyroidism. Points from the study as a whole: Blood also contained most of the expanded thyroid clonotypes above 0.001 frequency. Ophthalmopathy progression was predicted with under 71% sensitivity and around 72% specificity.

This clonotype has a handful of counts. Its antigen remains unknown. The V gene's germline CDR1 is DFQATT and CDR2 SNEGSKA (reference sequence). This CDR3 contains 12 residues. The junction had 4 bases not matched to a gene; V was cut back by 5 bases and J by 7 bases. RNA transcripts were the template, and TCR beta CDR3 regions were amplified from them. HTBI primers were used in a first-round RT-PCR, which preceded a second-round multiplex PCR. A single record per CDR3 protein comes from TCRdb applying MiXCR to the multiplex PCR reads. The data show approximately 1.2 million distinct CDR3 sequences, 35% to 40% seen once. Newly diagnosed hyperthyroidism donors, aged 18 to 65, duration under 2 months. Reliance was placed on clinical symptoms, serum thyroxine, TRAb, thyroid ultrasound and orbital computed tomography for diagnosis.

Sample: peripheral blood or thyroid tissue (not recorded which). The sequence was collected from an adult man with Graves' hyperthyroidism. The rearrangement joins TRBV20-1 to TRBJ2-7, with 11 bases fitting TRBD2. CDR3: CSAETSGEEQYF. CDR3 coding DNA: TGCAGTGCTGAGACTAGCGGGGAGGAGCAGTACTTC.